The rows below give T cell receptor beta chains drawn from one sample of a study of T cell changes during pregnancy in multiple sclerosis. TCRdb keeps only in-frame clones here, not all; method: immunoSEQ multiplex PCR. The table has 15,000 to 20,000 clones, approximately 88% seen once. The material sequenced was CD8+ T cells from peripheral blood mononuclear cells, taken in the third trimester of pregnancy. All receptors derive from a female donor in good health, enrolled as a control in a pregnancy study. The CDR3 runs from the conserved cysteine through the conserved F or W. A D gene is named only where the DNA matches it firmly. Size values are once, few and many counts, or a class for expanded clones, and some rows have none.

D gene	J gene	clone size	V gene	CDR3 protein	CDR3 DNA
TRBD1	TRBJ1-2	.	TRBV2	CASSDSGTVYGYTF	TGTGCCAGCAGTGATTCCGGGACAGTCTATGGCTACACCTTC
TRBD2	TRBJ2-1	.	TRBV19	CASSPASGSKYNEQFF	TGTGCCAGTAGTCCGGCTAGCGGGAGTAAGTACAATGAGCAGTTCTTC
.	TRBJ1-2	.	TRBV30	CAWSVPVNYGYTF	TGTGCCTGGAGTGTACCGGTTAACTATGGCTACACCTTC
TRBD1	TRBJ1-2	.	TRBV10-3	CAIRQGAGYTF	TGTGCCATTAGACAGGGGGCTGGCTACACCTTC
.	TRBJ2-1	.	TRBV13	CASSPRLSLNEQFF	TGTGCCAGCAGCCCCCGACTGAGCCTGAATGAGCAGTTCTTC
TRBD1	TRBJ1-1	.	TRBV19	CASSIPGTGRLNTEAFF	TGTGCCAGTAGTATCCCCGGGACAGGGAGGCTGAACACTGAAGCTTTCTTT
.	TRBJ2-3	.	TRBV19	CASNDYTDTQYF	TGTGCCAGTAATGACTACACAGATACGCAGTATTTT
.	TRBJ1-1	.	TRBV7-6	CASSLALGGNTEAFF	TGTGCCAGCAGCTTGGCATTGGGGGGTAACACTGAAGCTTTCTTT
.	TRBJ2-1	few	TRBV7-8	CASSLFSDEQFF	TGTGCCAGCAGCTTGTTTTCAGATGAGCAGTTCTTC
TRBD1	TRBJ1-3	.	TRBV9	CASSVLDRGRAGDTIYF	TGTGCCAGCAGCGTACTGGACAGGGGGCGAGCCGGGGACACCATATATTTT
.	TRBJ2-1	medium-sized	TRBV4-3	CASSQVENIGYAVF	TGCGCCAGCAGCCAAGTGGAAAACATTGGGTATGCGGTCTTC
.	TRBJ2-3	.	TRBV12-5	CASGLPQGAWWDTQYF	TGTGCTAGTGGTTTGCCCCAAGGGGCATGGTGGGATACGCAGTATTTT
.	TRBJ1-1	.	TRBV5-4	CASSLARQGSTEAFF	TGTGCCAGCAGCTTAGCACGGCAGGGTAGCACTGAAGCTTTCTTT
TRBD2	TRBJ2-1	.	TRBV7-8	CASSPGLAGYNEQFF	TGTGCCAGCAGCCCTGGACTAGCAGGTTACAATGAGCAGTTCTTC
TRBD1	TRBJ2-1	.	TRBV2	CASSEMGQEVNEQFF	TGTGCCAGCAGTGAAATGGGACAGGAGGTCAATGAGCAGTTCTTC
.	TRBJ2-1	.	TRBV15	CATSRDSRKVPAENEQFF	TGTGCCACCAGCAGAGATTCGCGTAAGGTGCCAGCGGAAAATGAGCAGTTCTTC
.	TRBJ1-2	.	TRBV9	CATYREAYGYTF	TGTGCCACATACAGGGAAGCCTATGGCTACACCTTC
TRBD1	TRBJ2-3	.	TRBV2	CASGEGQGGEDTQYF	TGTGCCAGCGGGGAGGGACAGGGGGGCGAAGATACGCAGTATTTT
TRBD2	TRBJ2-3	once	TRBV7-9	CASSQGSGGEDTQYF	TGTGCCAGCAGCCAGGGCTCCGGGGGGGAAGATACGCAGTATTTT
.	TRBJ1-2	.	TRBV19	CASSIATVTNYGYTF	TGTGCCAGTAGTATAGCAACAGTCACTAACTATGGCTACACCTTC
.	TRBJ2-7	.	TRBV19	CASSIESGDLRTRSYEQYF	TGTGCCAGTAGTATAGAGTCTGGGGACTTAAGGACTCGATCCTACGAGCAGTACTTC
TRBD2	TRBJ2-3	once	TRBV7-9	CASSRSGTGGRDTQYF	TGTGCCAGCAGCCGTTCCGGGACCGGGGGGAGAGATACGCAGTATTTT
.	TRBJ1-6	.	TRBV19	CASQGRDYSPLHF	TGTGCCAGTCAGGGCAGGGACTATTCACCCCTCCACTTT
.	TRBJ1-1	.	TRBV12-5	CASGFSRYTEAFF	TGTGCTAGTGGTTTTTCTAGGTACACTGAAGCTTTCTTT
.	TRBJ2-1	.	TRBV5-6	CASSQQGLFEQFF	TGTGCCAGCAGCCAGCAGGGTTTATTCGAGCAGTTCTTC
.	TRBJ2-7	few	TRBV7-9	CASSQNARGSGYEQYF	TGTGCCAGCAGCCAGAATGCCAGAGGGTCGGGCTACGAGCAGTACTTC
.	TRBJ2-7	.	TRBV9	CASSVGGGTSSYEQYF	TGTGCCAGCAGCGTAGGGGGCGGGACGAGCTCCTACGAGCAGTACTTC
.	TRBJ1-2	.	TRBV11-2	CASSLVLNPDYGYTF	TGTGCCAGCAGCTTAGTCTTGAACCCGGACTATGGCTACACCTTC
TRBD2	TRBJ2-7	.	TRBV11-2	CASSSLAGEFYEQYF	TGTGCCAGCAGCTCCCTAGCGGGAGAGTTCTACGAGCAGTACTTC
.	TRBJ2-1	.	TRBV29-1	CSVGVGLHNEQFF	TGCAGCGTTGGCGTCGGACTACACAATGAGCAGTTCTTC
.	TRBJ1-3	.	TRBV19	CATQARGSGNTIYF	TGTGCCACCCAGGCCCGGGGATCTGGAAACACCATATATTTT
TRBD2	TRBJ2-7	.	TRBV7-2	CASSLGRGNSYEQYF	TGTGCCAGCAGCTTGGGGCGGGGGAACTCCTACGAGCAGTACTTC
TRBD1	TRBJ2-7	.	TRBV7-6	CASSSRTGLPYEQYF	TGTGCCAGCAGCTCCCGGACAGGGCTCCCCTACGAGCAGTACTTC
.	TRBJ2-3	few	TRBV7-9	CASSLAGSSTDTQYF	TGTGCCAGCAGCTTAGCGGGCTCCTCCACAGATACGCAGTATTTT
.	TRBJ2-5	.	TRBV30	CAWCALGAGTQYF	TGTGCCTGGTGCGCGCTGGGGGCAGGGACCCAGTACTTC
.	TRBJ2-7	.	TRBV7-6	CASSSDIAHLEQYF	TGTGCCAGCAGCTCGGACATTGCCCATCTCGAGCAGTACTTC
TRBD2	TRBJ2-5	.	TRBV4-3	CASSQDLGGGEGETQYF	TGCGCCAGCAGCCAAGACCTCGGCGGGGGAGAGGGAGAGACCCAGTACTTC
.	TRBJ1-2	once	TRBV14	CASSQERNYGYTF	TGTGCCAGCAGCCAAGAGAGAAACTATGGCTACACCTTC
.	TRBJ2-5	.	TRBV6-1	CASRAAGLKQETQYF	TGTGCCAGCAGGGCCGCGGGGCTCAAGCAAGAGACCCAGTACTTC
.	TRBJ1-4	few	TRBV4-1	CASSQGTATNEKLFF	TGCGCCAGCAGCCAGGGTACAGCAACTAATGAAAAACTGTTTTTT
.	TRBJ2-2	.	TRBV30	CAWSATLEVTGELFF	TGTGCCTGGAGCGCTACCTTAGAGGTCACCGGGGAGCTGTTTTTT
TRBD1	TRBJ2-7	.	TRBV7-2	CASSQGQGYLEQYF	TGTGCCAGCAGCCAGGGACAGGGGTACCTCGAGCAGTACTTC
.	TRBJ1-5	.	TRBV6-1	CASRQGYSNQPQHF	TGTGCCAGCAGACAGGGATATAGCAATCAGCCCCAGCATTTT
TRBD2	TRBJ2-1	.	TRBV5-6	CASSPQGRVYNEQFF	TGTGCCAGCAGCCCCCAAGGGAGGGTATACAATGAGCAGTTCTTC
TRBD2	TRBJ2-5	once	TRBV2	CASGLAGVIQETQYF	TGTGCCAGCGGGCTAGCGGGAGTAATACAAGAGACCCAGTACTTC